This T cell receptor (beta chain) was profiled in a study of T cell changes during pregnancy in multiple sclerosis. Per germline, CDR1 GTSNPN and CDR2 SVGIG (reference sequence). The V end lost 0 bases, the J end lost 13 bases, and 15 bases lay between the germline ends. This CDR3 has 12 amino acids. Repertoires were generated with immunoSEQ multiplex PCR, while TCRdb's copy carries only in-frame clones and drops some. The table lists about 38,000 clones, 80% to 95% of them singletons, with roughly 0.38% in the top ten. The sequences come from CD4+ T cells from peripheral blood mononuclear cells, collected after pregnancy. The sequence came from a female donor in good health, enrolled as a control in a pregnancy study. The chain combines TRBV30 with TRBJ1-2; D is unresolved. In nucleotides, the CDR3 is TGTGCCTGGAGTGTTGTGCAGGCACAGAGCACCTTC. Protein sequence: CAWSVVQAQSTF. The full variable domain, its missing parts supplied by reference TRBV30 and TRBJ1-2, is SQTIHQWPATLVQPVGSPLSLECTVEGTSNPNLYWYRQAAGRGLQLLFYSVGIGQISSEVPQNLSASRPQDRQFILSSKKLLLSDSGFYLCAWSVVQAQSTFGSGTRLTVV.